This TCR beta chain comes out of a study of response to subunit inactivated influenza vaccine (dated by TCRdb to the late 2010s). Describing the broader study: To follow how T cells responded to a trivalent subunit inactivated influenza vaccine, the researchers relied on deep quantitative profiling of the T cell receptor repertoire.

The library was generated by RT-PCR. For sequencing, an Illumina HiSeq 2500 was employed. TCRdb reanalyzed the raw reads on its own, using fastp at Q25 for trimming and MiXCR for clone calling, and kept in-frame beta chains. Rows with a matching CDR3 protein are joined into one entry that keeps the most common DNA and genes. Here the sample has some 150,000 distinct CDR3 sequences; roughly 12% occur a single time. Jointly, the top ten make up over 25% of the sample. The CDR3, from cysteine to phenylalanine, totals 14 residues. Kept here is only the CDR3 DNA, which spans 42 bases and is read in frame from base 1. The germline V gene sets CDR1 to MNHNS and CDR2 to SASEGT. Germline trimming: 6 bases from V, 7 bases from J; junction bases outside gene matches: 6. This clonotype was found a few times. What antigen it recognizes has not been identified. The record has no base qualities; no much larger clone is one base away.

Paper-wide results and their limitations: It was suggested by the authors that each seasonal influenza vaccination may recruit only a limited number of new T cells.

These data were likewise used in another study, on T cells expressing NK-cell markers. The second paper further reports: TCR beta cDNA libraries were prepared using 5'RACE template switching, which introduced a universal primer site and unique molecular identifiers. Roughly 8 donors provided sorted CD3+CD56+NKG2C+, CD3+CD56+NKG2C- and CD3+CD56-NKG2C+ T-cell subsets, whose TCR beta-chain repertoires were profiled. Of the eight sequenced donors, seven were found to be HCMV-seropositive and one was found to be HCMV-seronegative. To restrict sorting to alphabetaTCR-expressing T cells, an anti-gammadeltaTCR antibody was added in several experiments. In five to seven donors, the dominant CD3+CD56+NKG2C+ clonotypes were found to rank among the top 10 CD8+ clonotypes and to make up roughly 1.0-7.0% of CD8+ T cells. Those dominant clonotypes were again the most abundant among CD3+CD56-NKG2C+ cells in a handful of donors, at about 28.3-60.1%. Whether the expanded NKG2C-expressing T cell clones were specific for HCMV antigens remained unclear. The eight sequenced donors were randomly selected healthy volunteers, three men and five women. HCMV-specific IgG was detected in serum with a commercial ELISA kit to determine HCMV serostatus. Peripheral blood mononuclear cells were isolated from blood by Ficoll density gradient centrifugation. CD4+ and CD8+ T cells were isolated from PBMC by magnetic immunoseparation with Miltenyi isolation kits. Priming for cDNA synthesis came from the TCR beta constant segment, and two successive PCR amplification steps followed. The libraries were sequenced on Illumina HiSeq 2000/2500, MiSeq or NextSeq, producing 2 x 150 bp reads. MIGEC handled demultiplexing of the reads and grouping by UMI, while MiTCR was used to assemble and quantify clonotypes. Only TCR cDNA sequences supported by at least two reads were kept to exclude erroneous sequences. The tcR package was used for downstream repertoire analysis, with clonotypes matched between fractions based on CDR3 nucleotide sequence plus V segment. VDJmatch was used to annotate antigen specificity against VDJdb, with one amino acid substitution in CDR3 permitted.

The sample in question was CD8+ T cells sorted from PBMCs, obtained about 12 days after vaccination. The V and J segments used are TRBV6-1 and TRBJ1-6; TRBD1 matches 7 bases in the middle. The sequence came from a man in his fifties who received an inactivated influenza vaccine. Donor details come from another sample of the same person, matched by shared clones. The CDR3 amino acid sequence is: CASSFTGENSPLHF. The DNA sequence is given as TGTGCCAGCAGCTTTACAGGGGAGAATTCACCCCTCCACTTT.